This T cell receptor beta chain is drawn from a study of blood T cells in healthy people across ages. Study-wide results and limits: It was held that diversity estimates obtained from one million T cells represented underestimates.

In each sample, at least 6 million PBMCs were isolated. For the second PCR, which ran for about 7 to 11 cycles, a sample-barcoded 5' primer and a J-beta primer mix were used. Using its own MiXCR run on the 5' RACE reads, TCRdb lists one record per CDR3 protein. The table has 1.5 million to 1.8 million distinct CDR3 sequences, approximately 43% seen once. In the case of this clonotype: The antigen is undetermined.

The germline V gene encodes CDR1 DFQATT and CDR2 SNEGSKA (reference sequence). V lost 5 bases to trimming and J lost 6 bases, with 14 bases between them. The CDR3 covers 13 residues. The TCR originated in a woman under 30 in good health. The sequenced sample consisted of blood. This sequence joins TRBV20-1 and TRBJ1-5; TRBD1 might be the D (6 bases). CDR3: CSALRGERQPQHF. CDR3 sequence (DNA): TGCAGTGCTCTGAGGGGGGAGCGTCAGCCCCAGCATTTT.